The next 18 T cell receptor beta chains were all read from a single sample in a study of immune cell composition in non-small cell lung cancer. Method: immunoSEQ multiplex PCR; TCRdb's copy keeps in-frame clones and lacks some. The table records around 3,700 clones, 65% to 80% of them present only once. Sequences were obtained from lung tumor tissue. The receptors come from a human donor with non-small cell lung cancer.

This clone was recorded only once. The rearrangement uses TRBV9 and TRBJ1-2, with TRBD1 matching 8 bases. The CDR3 is made up of 15 amino acids. Per the germline V gene, CDR1 is SGDLS and CDR2 is YYNGEE. The J segment lost 2 bases and the V segment lost 5 bases, leaving 8 bases of the junction unmatched. CDR3 amino acids: CASRYGQGRNYGYTF. The CDR3 DNA reads as TGTGCCAGCAGATACGGACAGGGTAGGAACTATGGCTACACCTTC. The complete variable domain, with remaining parts taken from reference TRBV9 and TRBJ1-2, reads DSGVTQTPKHLITATGQRVTLRCSPRSGDLSVYWYQQSLDQGLQFLIQYYNGEERAKGNILERFSAQQFPDLHSELNLSSLELGDSALYFCASRYGQGRNYGYTFGSGTRLTVV.

The chain is built from TRBV12-5 and TRBJ2-7; 7 bases fit TRBD2. With 0 bases clipped from V and 3 bases from J, the junction kept 8 bases outside the gene matches. The CDR3 covers 16 residues. Germline V gene data show CDR1 as LGHNT and CDR2 as FRNRAP. CDR3 bases: TGTGCTAGTGGTTTGGTACTCGGGACTAAACACTACGAGCAGTACTTC. Translating gives CASGLVLGTKHYEQYF.

This clone came up once. This sequence joins TRBV5-4 and TRBJ1-1; weak D call: TRBD1 (6 bases). From germline, CDR1 is SGHNT and CDR2 YYREEE (reference sequence). This CDR3 has 15 amino acids. V lost 0 bases and J 6 bases, leaving 15 bases between the germline ends. CDR3 amino acids: CASSLANMGAAEAFF. The CDR3 DNA follows: TGTGCCAGCAGCTTGGCCAACATGGGGGCGGCTGAAGCTTTCTTT.

This chain joins TRBV6-6 and TRBJ1-6; no definite D call. The CDR3 loop spans 14 amino acids. In germline, CDR1 is MNHNY, CDR2 SVGAGI (reference sequence). V was shortened by 6 bases and J by 0 bases, with 6 bases between the two germline ends. CDR3 coding DNA: TGTGCCAGCAGCGAGAGCTCCTATAATTCACCCCTCCACTTT. It codes for CASSESSYNSPLHF.

CDR3 sequence (DNA): TGTGCCAGCAGCCAAGATGGCGGGGGGACCTACGAGCAGTACTTC. Residues: CASSQDGGGTYEQYF. The J gene is TRBJ2-7, the V gene TRBV4-2; 8 nucleotides line up with TRBD2. The CDR3 runs 15 residues. Germline V CDR1 and CDR2: LGHNA, YNFKEQ. The junction had 3 bases not matched to a gene; V was cut back by 0 bases and J by 2 bases.

The V call is TRBV10-3, the J call TRBJ2-3, with 8 bases matching TRBD2. J lost 4 bases, V lost 6 bases, and 9 bases had no gene match. The length of the CDR3 is 15 residues. CDR1 ENHRY and CDR2 SYGVKD come from the germline V gene. The CDR3 protein is CAIRAGGAGADTQYF. DNA of the CDR3: TGTGCCATCAGGGCGGGGGGAGCGGGGGCAGATACGCAGTATTTT.

The CDR3 sequence is CASSPRGQGGNTIYF. The DNA for the CDR3 is TGTGCCAGCTCACCACGGGGACAGGGAGGAAACACCATATATTTT. This chain links TRBV18 with TRBJ1-3; 9 bases are a match to TRBD1. The germline V gene encodes CDR1 KGHSH and CDR2 LQKENI. The CDR3 is 15 residues long. The V gene end was trimmed by 1 base and the J gene end by 4 bases; junction bases not matched to a gene: 2.

The V gene is TRBV9, the J gene TRBJ2-3; a weak D match, TRBD1 (5 bases). CDR3 length: 13 amino acids. Per germline, CDR1 SGDLS and CDR2 YYNGEE. Trimming removed 0 bases at V and 5 bases at J, with 7 bases between. DNA of the CDR3: TGTGCCAGCAGCGTAGCTAGGGGAGATACGCAGTATTTT. Its protein is CASSVARGDTQYF.

This chain connects TRBV12-5 to TRBJ2-2; D might be TRBD1 (5 bases). V was clipped by 4 bases and J by 15 bases, with 15 bases between them. Germline V gene data show CDR1 as LGHNT and CDR2 as FRNRAP. CDR3 size: 12 residues. The CDR3 nucleotides read TGTGCTAGTGGTTCCCTTTCAGGGCAGTTGTTTTTT. It yields the protein CASGSLSGQLFF.

The J gene is TRBJ1-1, the V gene TRBV6-1; possibly TRBD1 for D (5 bases). Trimming cost V 2 bases and J 9 bases, with 16 bases left between them. The CDR3 sequence is 14 residues long. Looked up from germline, CDR1 is MNHNS and CDR2 is SASEGT. As DNA, the CDR3 is TGTGCCAGCAGTGAATACGGCAGGGAGGGGCAAGCTTTCTTT. Its protein is CASSEYGREGQAFF.

The rearrangement links TRBV19 to TRBJ2-5; D may be TRBD1 (7 bases). The CDR3 loop spans 11 amino acids. With 10 bases removed from V and 4 bases from J, the gap between germline ends came to 10 bases. CDR1 LNHDA and CDR2 SQIVND come from the germline V gene (reference sequence). The DNA of the CDR3 is TGTGCCACCCAGGGGGGAGAGACCCAGTACTTC. This encodes CATQGGETQYF.

The V gene is TRBV7-8, the J gene TRBJ1-4; no definite D call. This CDR3 comprises 17 residues. Germline V CDR1 and CDR2: SGHVS, FQNEAQ. V dropped 3 bases and J dropped 3 bases, with 17 bases sitting between them. CDR3 amino acids: CASSFRPSVLANEKLFF. CDR3 sequence (DNA): TGTGCCAGCAGCTTTCGGCCTAGTGTTTTGGCTAATGAAAAACTGTTTTTT.

V is TRBV18 and J is TRBJ1-3; unclear D gene. With 2 bases removed from V and 0 bases from J, the gap between germline ends came to 5 bases. CDR3 length: 14 residues. The V gene's germline CDR1 is KGHSH and CDR2 LQKENI. The CDR3 DNA follows: TGTGCCAGCTCACCAGTGGCCTCTGGAAACACCATATATTTT. The encoded protein is CASSPVASGNTIYF.

The chain uses TRBV5-4 and TRBJ1-2; D perhaps matches TRBD1 (6 bases). The CDR3 is 15 amino acids. Per germline, CDR1 SGHNT and CDR2 YYREEE (reference sequence). V was shortened by 0 bases and J by 4 bases, with 13 bases between the two germline ends. The CDR3 DNA is TGTGCCAGCAGCTTGGGACAGGAGATGTTCTATGGCTACACCTTC. Its translation is CASSLGQEMFYGYTF. Combining the CDR3 with reference TRBV5-4 and TRBJ1-2 gives the whole variable domain ETGVTQSPTHLIKTRGQQVTLRCSSQSGHNTVSWYQQALGQGPQFIFQYYREEENGRGNFPPRFSGLQFPNYSSELNVNALELDDSALYLCASSLGQEMFYGYTFGSGTRLTVV.

This clone came up a few times. The genes are TRBV5-1 and TRBJ1-2; 12 bases are a match to TRBD1. The CDR3 covers 15 residues. CDR1 is SGHRS, CDR2 YFSETQ, per germline. V shed 0 bases, J shed 8 bases, and the junction held 5 bases outside the gene matches. The CDR3 DNA follows: TGCGCCAGCAGCTTGGAGCCCGGGACAGGGGGCGGCTACACCTTC. Amino acid sequence: CASSLEPGTGGGYTF. The full variable domain, rest sourced from reference TRBV5-1 and TRBJ1-2, is KAGVTQTPRYLIKTRGQQVTLSCSPISGHRSVSWYQQTPGQGLQFLFEYFSETQRNKGNFPGRFSGRQFSNSRSEMNVSTLELGDSALYLCASSLEPGTGGGYTFGSGTRLTVV.

CDR3 in DNA: TGCGCCAGCAGCTTGGCCGTGTTTCCCTACGAGCAGTACTTC. It codes for CASSLAVFPYEQYF. The chain joins TRBV5-1 to TRBJ2-7; no clear D gene. The CDR3 covers 14 residues. Germline V gives CDR1 SGHRS, CDR2 YFSETQ. V dropped 0 bases and J dropped 2 bases, with 9 bases sitting between them.

The V call is TRBV7-9, the J call TRBJ2-3, with D uncertain. This CDR3 has 12 residues. V was clipped by 5 bases and J by 7 bases, with 10 bases between them. CDR1 is SEHNR, CDR2 FQNEAQ, per germline (reference sequence). The CDR3 sequence is CASSPNDNTQYF. As DNA, the CDR3 is TGTGCCAGCAGCCCGAATGACAATACGCAGTATTTT.

The chain carries TRBV27 and TRBJ2-1; D perhaps matches TRBD2 (5 bases). There are 15 residues in the CDR3. Trimming left V 7 bases short and J 2 bases short, with 15 bases between. The germline CDR1 and CDR2 sequences are MNHEY and SMNVEV (reference sequence). The CDR3 region has the DNA TGTGCCAGCAACTTCGTACGGGAAACCTACAATGAGCAGTTCTTC. This translates into CASNFVRETYNEQFF.